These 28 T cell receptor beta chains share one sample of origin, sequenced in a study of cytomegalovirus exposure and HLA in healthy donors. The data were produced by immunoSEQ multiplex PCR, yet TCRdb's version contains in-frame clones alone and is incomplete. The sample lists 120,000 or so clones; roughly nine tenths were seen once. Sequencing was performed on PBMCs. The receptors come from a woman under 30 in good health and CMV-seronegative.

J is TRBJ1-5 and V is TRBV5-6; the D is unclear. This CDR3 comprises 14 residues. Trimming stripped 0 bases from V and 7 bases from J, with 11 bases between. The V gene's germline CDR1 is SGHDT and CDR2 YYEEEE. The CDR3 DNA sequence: TGTGCCAGCAGCTTGGGACACCAGCCCCAGCCCCAGCATTTT. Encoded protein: CASSLGHQPQPQHF. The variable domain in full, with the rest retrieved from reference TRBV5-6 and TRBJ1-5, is DAGVTQSPTHLIKTRGQQVTLRCSPKSGHDTVSWYQQALGQGPQFIFQYYEEEERQRGNFPDRFSGHQFPNYSSELNVNALLLGDSALYLCASSLGHQPQPQHFGDGTRLSIL.

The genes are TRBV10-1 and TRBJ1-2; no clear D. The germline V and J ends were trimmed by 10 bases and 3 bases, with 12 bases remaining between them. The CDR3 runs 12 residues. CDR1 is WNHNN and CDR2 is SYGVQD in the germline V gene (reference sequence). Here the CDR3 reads CATYDTYYGYTF. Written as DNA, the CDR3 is TGCGCCACATACGACACTTACTATGGCTACACCTTC.

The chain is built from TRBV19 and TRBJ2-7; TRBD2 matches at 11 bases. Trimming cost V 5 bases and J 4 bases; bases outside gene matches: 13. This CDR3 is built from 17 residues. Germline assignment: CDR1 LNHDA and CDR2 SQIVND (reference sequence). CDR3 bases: TGTGCCAGTAGTCAGGGAAATCGGGGACTAGCGGATTACGAGCAGTACTTC. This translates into CASSQGNRGLADYEQYF. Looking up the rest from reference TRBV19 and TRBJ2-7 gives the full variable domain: DGGITQSPKYLFRKEGQNVTLSCEQNLNHDAMYWYRQDPGQGLRLIYYSQIVNDFQKGDIAEGYSVSREKKESFPLTVTSAQKNPTAFYLCASSQGNRGLADYEQYFGPGTRLTVT.

The CDR3 loop reads CAWSRQGLVYGYTF. The CDR3 nucleotides read TGTGCCTGGAGCAGACAGGGGTTAGTCTATGGCTACACCTTC. The chain carries TRBV30 and TRBJ1-2, with 8 bases aligning to TRBD1. This CDR3 has 14 residues. Per germline, CDR1 GTSNPN and CDR2 SVGIG (reference sequence). Losses at the gene ends were 3 bases for V and 4 bases for J; bases not matched to a gene: 7.

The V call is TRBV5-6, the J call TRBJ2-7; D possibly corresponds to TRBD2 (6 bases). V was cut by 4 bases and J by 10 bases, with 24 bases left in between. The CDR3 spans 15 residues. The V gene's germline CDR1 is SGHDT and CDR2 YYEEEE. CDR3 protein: CASSLFLGTALDQYF. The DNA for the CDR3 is TGTGCCAGCAGCCTTTTTCTAGGGACTGCCCTGGATCAGTACTTC. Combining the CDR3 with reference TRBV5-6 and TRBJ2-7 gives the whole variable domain DAGVTQSPTHLIKTRGQQVTLRCSPKSGHDTVSWYQQALGQGPQFIFQYYEEEERQRGNFPDRFSGHQFPNYSSELNVNALLLGDSALYLCASSLFLGTALDQYFGPGTRLTVT.

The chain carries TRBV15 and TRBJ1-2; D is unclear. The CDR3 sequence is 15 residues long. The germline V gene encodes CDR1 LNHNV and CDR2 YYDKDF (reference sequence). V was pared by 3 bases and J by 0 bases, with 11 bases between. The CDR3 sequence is CATSSADTPNYGYTF. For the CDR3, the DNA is TGTGCCACCAGCAGCGCCGACACCCCTAACTATGGCTACACCTTC.

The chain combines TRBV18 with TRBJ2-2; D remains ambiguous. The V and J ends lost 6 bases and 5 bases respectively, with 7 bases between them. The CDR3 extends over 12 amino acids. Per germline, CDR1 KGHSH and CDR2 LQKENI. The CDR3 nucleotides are TGTGCCAGCTCCACACCAACCGGGGAGCTGTTTTTT. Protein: CASSTPTGELFF. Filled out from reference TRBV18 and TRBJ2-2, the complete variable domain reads NAGVMQNPRHLVRRRGQEARLRCSPMKGHSHVYWYRQLPEEGLKFMVYLQKENIIDESGMPKERFSAEFPKEGPSILRIQQVVRGDSAAYFCASSTPTGELFFGEGSRLTVL.

CDR3 coding DNA: TGTGCCAGCAGTGAAGGGGGGAGCTATGGCTACACCTTC. Protein product: CASSEGGSYGYTF. V and J are TRBV25-1 and TRBJ1-2, with D tentatively TRBD1 (5 bases). The CDR3 runs to 13 residues. The V gene lost 2 bases and the J gene lost 4 bases, with 8 bases spanning the gap. Germline CDR1 and CDR2: MGHDK and SYGVNS.

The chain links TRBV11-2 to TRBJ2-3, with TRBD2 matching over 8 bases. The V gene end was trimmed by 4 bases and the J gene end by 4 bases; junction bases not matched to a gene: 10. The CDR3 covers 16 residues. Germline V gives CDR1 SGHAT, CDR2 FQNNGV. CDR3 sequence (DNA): TGTGCCAGCAGCTCCGGGGGGGCTAGCGCCCCAGATACGCAGTATTTT. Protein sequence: CASSSGGASAPDTQYF.

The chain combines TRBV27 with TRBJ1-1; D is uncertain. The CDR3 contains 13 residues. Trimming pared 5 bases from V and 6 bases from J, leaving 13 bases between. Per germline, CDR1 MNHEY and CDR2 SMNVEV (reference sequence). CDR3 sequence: CASSRVGRAEAFF. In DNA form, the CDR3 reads TGTGCCAGCAGTCGGGTGGGGAGGGCTGAAGCTTTCTTT.

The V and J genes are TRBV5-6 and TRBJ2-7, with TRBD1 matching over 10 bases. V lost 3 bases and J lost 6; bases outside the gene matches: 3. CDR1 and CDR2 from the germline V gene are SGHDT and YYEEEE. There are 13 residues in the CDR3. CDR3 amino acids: CASSWTGGPEQYV. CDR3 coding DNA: TGTGCCAGCAGCTGGACAGGGGGACCCGAGCAGTACGTC.

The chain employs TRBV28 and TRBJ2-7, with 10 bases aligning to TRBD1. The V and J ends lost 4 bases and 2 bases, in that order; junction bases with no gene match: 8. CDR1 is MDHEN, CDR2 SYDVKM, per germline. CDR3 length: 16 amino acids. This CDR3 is CASSSSGTGDTYEQYV. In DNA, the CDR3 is TGTGCCAGCAGTTCTTCCGGGACAGGGGACACCTACGAGCAGTACGTC.

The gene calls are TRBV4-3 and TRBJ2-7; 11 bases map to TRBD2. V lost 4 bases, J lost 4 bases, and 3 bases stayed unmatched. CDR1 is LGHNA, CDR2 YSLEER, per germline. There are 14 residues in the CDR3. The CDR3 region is CASSPIAGGYEQYF. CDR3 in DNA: TGCGCCAGCAGCCCAATAGCGGGAGGGTACGAGCAGTACTTC.

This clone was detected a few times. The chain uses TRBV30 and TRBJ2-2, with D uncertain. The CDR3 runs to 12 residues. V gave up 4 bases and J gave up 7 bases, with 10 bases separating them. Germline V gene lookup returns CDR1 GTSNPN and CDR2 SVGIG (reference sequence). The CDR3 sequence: CAWMHFGGELFF. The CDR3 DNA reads TGTGCCTGGATGCATTTCGGCGGGGAGCTGTTTTTT.

The CDR3: CASSEGGLGEKLFF. CDR3 nucleotides: TGTGCCAGCAGTGAGGGAGGGTTGGGCGAAAAACTGTTTTTT. This sequence joins TRBV6-1 and TRBJ1-4; no clear D gene. The CDR3 has 14 amino acids. The ends were cut back, 3 bases at V and 8 bases at J, with 13 bases in the middle. Germline assignment: CDR1 MNHNS and CDR2 SASEGT.

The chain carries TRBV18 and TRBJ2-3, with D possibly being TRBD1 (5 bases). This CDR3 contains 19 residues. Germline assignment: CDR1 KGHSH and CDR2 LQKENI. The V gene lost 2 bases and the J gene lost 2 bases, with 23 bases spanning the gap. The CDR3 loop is CASSPVGSSLRAYTDTQYF. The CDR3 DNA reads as TGTGCCAGCTCACCAGTAGGATCCAGCCTCAGGGCCTACACAGATACGCAGTATTTT.

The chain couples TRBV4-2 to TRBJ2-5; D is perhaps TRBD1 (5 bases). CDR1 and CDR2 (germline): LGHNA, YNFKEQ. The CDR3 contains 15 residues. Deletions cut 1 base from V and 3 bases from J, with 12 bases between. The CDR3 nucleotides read TGTGCCAGCAGCCAAGGAACAGGATTAAAAGAGACCCAGTACTTC. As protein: CASSQGTGLKETQYF.

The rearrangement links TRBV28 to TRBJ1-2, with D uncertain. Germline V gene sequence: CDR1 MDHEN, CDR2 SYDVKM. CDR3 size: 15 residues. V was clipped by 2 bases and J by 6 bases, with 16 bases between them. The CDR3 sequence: CASSLVAASAHGYTF. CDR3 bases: TGTGCCAGCAGTTTAGTAGCAGCTTCTGCGCATGGCTACACCTTC.

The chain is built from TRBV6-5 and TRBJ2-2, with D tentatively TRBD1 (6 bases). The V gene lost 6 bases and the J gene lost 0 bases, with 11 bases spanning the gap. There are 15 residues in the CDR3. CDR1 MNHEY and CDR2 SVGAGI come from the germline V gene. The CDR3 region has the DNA TGTGCCAGCAGGGCCGGACAGTCGAACACCGGGGAGCTGTTTTTT. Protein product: CASRAGQSNTGELFF.

The CDR3 spells CASRRTGNNQPQHF. As DNA, the CDR3 is TGTGCCAGCAGAAGAACAGGGAACAATCAGCCCCAGCATTTT. The chain uses TRBV6-5 and TRBJ1-5; D is possibly TRBD1 (6 bases). Germline V gene lookup returns CDR1 MNHEY and CDR2 SVGAGI. The CDR3 extends over 14 amino acids. V shed 6 bases and J shed 3 bases, with 12 bases lying between them.

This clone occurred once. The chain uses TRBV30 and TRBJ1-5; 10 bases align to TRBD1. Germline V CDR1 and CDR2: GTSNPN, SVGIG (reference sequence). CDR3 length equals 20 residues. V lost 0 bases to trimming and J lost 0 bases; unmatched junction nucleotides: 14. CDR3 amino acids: CAWSVPGRTGGIYSNQPQHF. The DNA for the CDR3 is TGTGCCTGGAGTGTACCCGGGAGGACAGGGGGGATTTATAGCAATCAGCCCCAGCATTTT.

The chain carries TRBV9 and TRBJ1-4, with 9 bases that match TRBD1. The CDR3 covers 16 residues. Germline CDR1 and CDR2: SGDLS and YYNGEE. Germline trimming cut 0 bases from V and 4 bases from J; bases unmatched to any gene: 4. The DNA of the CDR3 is TGTGCCAGCAGCGTAGGAGGGACAGGGATTAATGAAAAACTGTTTTTT. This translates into CASSVGGTGINEKLFF.

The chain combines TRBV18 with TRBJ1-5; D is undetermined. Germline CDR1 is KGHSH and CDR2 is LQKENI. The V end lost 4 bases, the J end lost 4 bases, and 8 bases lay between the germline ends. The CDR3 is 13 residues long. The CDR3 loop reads CASSHEGNQPQHF. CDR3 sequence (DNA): TGTGCCAGCTCACATGAGGGAAATCAGCCCCAGCATTTT. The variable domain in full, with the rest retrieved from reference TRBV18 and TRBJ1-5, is NAGVMQNPRHLVRRRGQEARLRCSPMKGHSHVYWYRQLPEEGLKFMVYLQKENIIDESGMPKERFSAEFPKEGPSILRIQQVVRGDSAAYFCASSHEGNQPQHFGDGTRLSIL.

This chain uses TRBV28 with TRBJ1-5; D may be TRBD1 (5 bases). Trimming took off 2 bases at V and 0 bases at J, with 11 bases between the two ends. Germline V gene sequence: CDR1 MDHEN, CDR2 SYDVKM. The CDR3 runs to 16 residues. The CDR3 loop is CASSLSDSYSNQPQHF. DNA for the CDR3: TGTGCCAGCAGTTTAAGCGACAGCTATAGCAATCAGCCCCAGCATTTT.

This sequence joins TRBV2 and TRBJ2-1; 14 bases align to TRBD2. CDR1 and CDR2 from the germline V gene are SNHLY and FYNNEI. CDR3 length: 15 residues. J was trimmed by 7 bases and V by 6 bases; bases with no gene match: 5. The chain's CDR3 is CASSPGLAGGNEQFF. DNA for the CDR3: TGTGCCAGCAGCCCCGGACTAGCGGGGGGTAATGAGCAGTTCTTC.

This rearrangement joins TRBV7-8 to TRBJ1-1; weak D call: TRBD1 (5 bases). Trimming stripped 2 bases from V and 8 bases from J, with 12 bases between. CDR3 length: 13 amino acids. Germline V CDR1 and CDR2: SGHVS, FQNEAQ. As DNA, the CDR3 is TGTGCCAGCAGCTTAAGTGTAGGGGCCGAAGCTTTCTTT. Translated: CASSLSVGAEAFF.

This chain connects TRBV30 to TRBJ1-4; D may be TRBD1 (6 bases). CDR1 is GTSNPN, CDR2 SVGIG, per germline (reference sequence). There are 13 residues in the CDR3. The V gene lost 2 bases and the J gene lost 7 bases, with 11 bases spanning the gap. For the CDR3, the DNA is TGTGCCTGGAGTCCAGGGGTCGTTGAAAAACTGTTTTTT. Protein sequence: CAWSPGVVEKLFF.

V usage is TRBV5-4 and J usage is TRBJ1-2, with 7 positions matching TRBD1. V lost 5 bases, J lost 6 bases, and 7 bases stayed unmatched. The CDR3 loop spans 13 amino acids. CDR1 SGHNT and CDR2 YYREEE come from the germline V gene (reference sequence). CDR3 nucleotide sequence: TGTGCCAGCAGTTTTTTCGACAGGGATGGCTACACCTTC. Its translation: CASSFFDRDGYTF.